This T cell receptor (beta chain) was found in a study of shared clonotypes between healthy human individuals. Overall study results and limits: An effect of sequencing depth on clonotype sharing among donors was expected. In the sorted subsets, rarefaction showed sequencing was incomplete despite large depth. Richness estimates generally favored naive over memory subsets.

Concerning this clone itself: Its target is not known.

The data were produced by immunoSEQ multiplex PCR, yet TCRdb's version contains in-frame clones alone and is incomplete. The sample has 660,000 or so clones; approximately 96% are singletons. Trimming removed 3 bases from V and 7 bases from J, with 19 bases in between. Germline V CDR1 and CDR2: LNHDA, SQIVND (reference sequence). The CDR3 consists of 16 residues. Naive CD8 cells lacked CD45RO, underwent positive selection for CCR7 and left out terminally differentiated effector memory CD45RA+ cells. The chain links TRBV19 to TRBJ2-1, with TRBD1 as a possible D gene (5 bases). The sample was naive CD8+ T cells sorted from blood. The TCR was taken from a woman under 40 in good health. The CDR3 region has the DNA TGTGCCAGTAGTATCTCCGTCGCGGACATTAAGAATGAGCAGTTCTTC. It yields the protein CASSISVADIKNEQFF.